Presented here are 7 T cell receptor beta chains from one specimen sequenced in a study of human thymus T cells. From resections taken during corrective heart surgery, the thymus tissue was obtained. Clones were sequenced by immunoSEQ multiplex PCR, and TCRdb holds only the in-frame ones, with some missing. The sample has under 150,000 clones, approximately 96% seen once; the top ten hold 0.02% to 0.03%. The specimen sequenced was thymus tissue. The source is a boy in the first two years of life with a congenital heart defect but otherwise immunologically healthy.

The chain joins TRBV18 to TRBJ1-1; 7 bases agree with TRBD1. Germline V gene sequence: CDR1 KGHSH, CDR2 LQKENI. The ends lost 1 base at V and 0 bases at J; junction bases unmatched: 8. The CDR3 runs 17 residues. CDR3 residues: CASSPRTGLNMNTEAFF. The CDR3 DNA follows: TGTGCCAGCTCACCACGGACAGGACTCAATATGAACACTGAAGCTTTCTTT.

This sequence joins TRBV7-9 and TRBJ2-3; D not certain. CDR3 size: 17 residues. V was cut by 1 base and J by 2 bases, with 16 bases left in between. Germline V gives CDR1 SEHNR, CDR2 FQNEAQ (reference sequence). The chain's CDR3 is CASSLDRTRVLTDTQYF. The DNA of the CDR3 is TGTGCCAGCAGCTTAGATCGGACCCGAGTACTCACAGATACGCAGTATTTT.

The CDR3 loop reads CASTVTGEVNYGYTF. The CDR3 DNA follows: TGTGCCAGTACCGTAACAGGGGAGGTTAACTATGGCTACACCTTC. The genes are TRBV19 and TRBJ1-2; the match to TRBD1 covers 7 bases. CDR1 and CDR2 (germline): LNHDA, SQIVND (reference sequence). Unmatched junction bases numbered 9, after V lost 7 bases and J lost 1 base. There are 15 residues in the CDR3.

This chain connects TRBV5-1 to TRBJ1-2; D unclear. The V gene's germline CDR1 is SGHRS and CDR2 YFSETQ. Trimming took 0 bases from V and 2 from J, leaving 8 bases between them. The CDR3 is made up of 14 amino acids. CDR3: CASSLVRGNYGYTF. The CDR3 coding sequence is TGCGCCAGCAGCTTGGTCCGGGGAAACTATGGCTACACCTTC.

This chain connects TRBV28 to TRBJ1-5; D may be TRBD1 (5 bases). Germline CDR1 reads MDHEN; CDR2 reads SYDVKM. The germline V and J ends were trimmed by 7 bases and 8 bases, with 24 bases remaining between them. This CDR3 is built from 16 residues. This CDR3 reads CASKPPGTKRGEPQHF. The CDR3 nucleotides read TGTGCCAGCAAACCTCCGGGGACTAAAAGAGGAGAGCCCCAGCATTTT.

The chain recombines TRBV10-3 with TRBJ2-1, with D perhaps TRBD2 (6 bases). From germline, CDR1 is ENHRY and CDR2 SYGVKD. Deletions cut 6 bases from V and 1 base from J, with 10 bases between. The CDR3 length is 14 residues. The CDR3 protein is CAIRPGESYNEQFF. For the CDR3, the DNA is TGTGCCATCAGGCCGGGGGAGTCCTACAATGAGCAGTTCTTC.

The chain recombines TRBV7-2 with TRBJ2-1; 8 bases map to TRBD2. CDR3 length: 13 residues. The junction had 7 bases not matched to a gene; V was cut back by 2 bases and J by 13 bases. The germline V gene encodes CDR1 SGHTA and CDR2 FQGNSA. The DNA for the CDR3 is TGTGCCAGCAGCTTAATCCCGGGACTAGAACAGTTCTTC. It codes for CASSLIPGLEQFF.